The 26 T cell receptor beta chains presented below share a single source sample, sequenced in a study of CD8 T cells in ankylosing spondylitis (TCRdb year 2017). Results and caveats for the whole study, not just this receptor: Blood from ankylosing spondylitis patients appeared to be characterized by a TCR beta motif made up of seven or eight highly homologous amino acid variants.

Library creation used 5' RACE. TCRdb records Illumina HiSeq 2500 as the sequencer. TCRdb applied fastp at Q25 and MiXCR to the public reads, then kept only in-frame beta chains. Each entry merges the rows of one CDR3 protein and shows their most common DNA and genes. The sample table shows 750,000 to 850,000 distinct CDR3 sequences, and about 10% are seen once. 0.51% of the sample is held by the ten biggest clonotypes. No antigen has been assigned to these receptors. The sequencing sample was made of blood, either unsorted or a sorted T cell fraction (not recorded which). These receptors were collected from a male donor with ankylosing spondylitis.

The chain recombines TRBV20-1 with TRBJ2-3; possibly TRBD2 for D (5 bases). Trimming stripped 3 bases from V and 5 bases from J, with 9 bases between. This CDR3 contains 12 residues. Germline values: CDR1 DFQATT, CDR2 SNEGSKA (reference sequence). The CDR3 spells CSARHEGDTQYF. Here the CDR3 DNA reads TGCAGTGCTAGGCACGAGGGAGATACGCAGTATTTT.

This clonotype was counted a few times. This chain joins TRBV6-5 and TRBJ2-1; the D gene is possibly TRBD1 (7 bases). Trimming took 0 bases from V and 6 from J, leaving 15 bases between them. This CDR3 has 16 residues. The germline gives CDR1 MNHEY, CDR2 SVGAGI. The CDR3 loop reads CASSYSTGYGGNEQFF. CDR3 sequence (DNA): TGTGCCAGCAGTTACTCGACAGGGTACGGGGGCAATGAGCAGTTCTTC.

This clonotype was seen more than once but under ten times. The rearrangement joins TRBV7-9 to TRBJ2-5; tentatively, D is TRBD1 or TRBD2 (5 bases each). Germline values: CDR1 SEHNR, CDR2 FQNEAQ (reference sequence). This CDR3 comprises 14 residues. V lost 4 bases, J lost 5 bases, and 14 bases lay in between. CDR3 nucleotides: TGTGCCAGCAGCTCCCTAGTGGGGACGGAGACCCAGTACTTC. This gives the protein CASSSLVGTETQYF.

The chain is built from TRBV7-2 and TRBJ1-4; D might be TRBD1 (5 bases). The germline V gene encodes CDR1 SGHTA and CDR2 FQGNSA. The CDR3 runs 15 residues. V was shortened by 5 bases and J by 8 bases, with 18 bases between the two germline ends. Written as DNA, the CDR3 is TGTGCCAGCAGCATCTCTAGGGGAGGCGGGGAAAAACTGTTTTTT. It codes for CASSISRGGGEKLFF.

The J gene is TRBJ2-5, the V gene TRBV9; D gene unclear. The CDR3 runs to 13 residues. V was cut by 0 bases and J by 7 bases, with 10 bases left in between. CDR1 is SGDLS, CDR2 YYNGEE, per germline. In nucleotides, the CDR3 is TGTGCCAGCAGCGTAGGGGCAAAAGGGACCCAGTACTTC. Its translation is CASSVGAKGTQYF.

This clonotype was found many times. The chain carries TRBV6-2 or TRBV6-3 and TRBJ2-1, with TRBD2 matching 10 bases. Trimming removed 6 bases from V and 4 bases from J; junction bases left unmatched: 3. Germline lookup yields CDR1 MNHEY and CDR2 SVGEGT. The CDR3 sequence is 14 residues long. The chain's CDR3 is CASSGLAVYNEQFF. CDR3 sequence (DNA): TGTGCCAGCAGCGGACTAGCGGTGTACAATGAGCAGTTCTTC.

This clonotype was found a few times. The V and J genes are TRBV4-1 and TRBJ2-7, with 7 bases identical to TRBD1. The CDR3 has 16 amino acids. Germline-derived CDR1 and CDR2 are MGHRA and YSYEKL. V trimming: 4 bases; J trimming: 0 bases; junction bases outside the gene matches: 9. CDR3 DNA: TGCGCCAGCAGCCGCCAATGGGACAGTAGCTCCTACGAGCAGTACTTC. Protein: CASSRQWDSSSYEQYF.

The chain couples TRBV5-6 to TRBJ2-7; 9 nucleotides agree with TRBD2. The germline CDR1 and CDR2 sequences are SGHDT and YYEEEE. CDR3 length: 14 residues. Trimming cost V 4 bases and J 4 bases; bases outside gene matches: 6. The DNA of the CDR3 is TGTGCCAGCAGCCCCATAGCGGGAGTGTACGAGCAGTACTTC. This translates into CASSPIAGVYEQYF.

This clonotype was counted a few times. This chain links TRBV6-1 with TRBJ1-3, with D perhaps matching TRBD1 (6 bases). The CDR3 spans 15 residues. The germline V gene has CDR1 MNHNS and CDR2 SASEGT. Between the trimmed V and J ends, which lost 2 bases and 0 bases, there was a span of 8 bases. The CDR3 here is CASSEQGHSGNTIYF. Here the CDR3 DNA reads TGTGCCAGCAGTGAACAGGGGCACTCTGGAAACACCATATATTTT.

This clonotype has more than one count but fewer than ten. The genes are TRBV18 and TRBJ2-1; no definite D call. The V and J ends lost 6 bases and 1 base respectively, with 13 bases between them. Germline assignment: CDR1 KGHSH and CDR2 LQKENI. This CDR3 spans 15 amino acids. CDR3 region: CASSPRARSYNEQFF. CDR3 in DNA: TGTGCCAGCTCCCCCCGGGCGAGGTCCTACAATGAGCAGTTCTTC.

The rearrangement uses TRBV5-1 and TRBJ2-3; D not certain. The CDR3 runs to 15 residues. Trimming removed 0 bases at V and 2 bases at J, with 10 bases between. CDR1 is SGHRS, CDR2 YFSETQ, per germline. The CDR3 DNA follows: TGCGCCAGCAGCTTGGTTCCGTTACCCACAGATACGCAGTATTTT. Amino acids: CASSLVPLPTDTQYF.

This chain joins TRBV7-2 and TRBJ2-7; D remains unclear. V dropped 5 bases and J dropped 0 bases, with 14 bases sitting between them. The CDR3 is 15 residues long. Germline CDR1 SGHTA, CDR2 FQGNSA. The CDR3 DNA sequence: TGTGCCAGCAGCCCCGGCCAAGCCTACTCCTACGAGCAGTACTTC. It yields the protein CASSPGQAYSYEQYF.

This clonotype has ten or more counts. This sequence joins TRBV9 and TRBJ2-3, with D possibly being TRBD2 (6 bases). CDR3 length: 13 residues. Germline V gene lookup returns CDR1 SGDLS and CDR2 YYNGEE. V lost 4 bases, J lost 3 bases, and 9 bases lay in between. Here the CDR3 reads CASSIRGTDTQYF. The CDR3 coding sequence is TGTGCCAGCAGCATACGGGGGACAGATACGCAGTATTTT.

This clonotype was found many times. This chain connects TRBV29-1 to TRBJ2-1; D gene unclear. Trimming left V 3 bases short and J 6 bases short, with 15 bases between. The germline CDR1 and CDR2 sequences are SQVTM and ANQGSEA. This CDR3 comprises 14 residues. The CDR3 here is CSVDRQIQSNEQFF. The DNA of the CDR3 is TGCAGCGTTGACCGACAAATACAGAGCAATGAGCAGTTCTTC.

This clonotype was seen a few times. V gene TRBV5-6 combines with J gene TRBJ1-2; 7 bases agree with TRBD1. With 3 bases clipped from V and 7 bases from J, the junction kept 6 bases outside the gene matches. The germline CDR1 and CDR2 sequences are SGHDT and YYEEEE. This CDR3 has 13 amino acids. CDR3 loop: CASSSLTGVGYTF. The DNA for the CDR3 is TGTGCCAGCAGCTCGTTAACAGGGGTTGGCTACACCTTC.

This clonotype was counted many times. This rearrangement joins TRBV7-2 to TRBJ2-5, with 12 bases matching TRBD2. The germline CDR1 and CDR2 sequences are SGHTA and FQGNSA. This CDR3 is built from 15 residues. The V segment lost 5 bases and the J segment 7 bases; nucleotides outside the gene matches: 8. The CDR3 nucleotides are TGTGCCAGCAGCCCAGGCCCTAGCGGGGGGGCGACCCAGTACTTC. Translated, it gives CASSPGPSGGATQYF.

This clonotype came up a few times. The chain uses TRBV20-1 and TRBJ1-5; D not certain. Germline V CDR1 and CDR2: DFQATT, SNEGSKA (reference sequence). The CDR3 has 16 residues. Trimming removed 0 bases from V and 6 bases from J, with 18 bases in between. In DNA form, the CDR3 reads TGCAGTGCTAGAGATCCCGGGTTTCTGGTTGGTCAGCCCCAGCATTTT. Protein: CSARDPGFLVGQPQHF.

This clonotype has more than one count but fewer than ten. The chain employs TRBV28 and TRBJ2-1; a weak D match, TRBD2 (6 bases). V lost 5 bases and J lost 10, with 21 bases in between. Germline assignment: CDR1 MDHEN and CDR2 SYDVKM. The CDR3 loop spans 15 amino acids. DNA for the CDR3: TGTGCCAGCAGTGGGACTGGGGGACGGGGCAGGGAGCAGTTCTTC. This codes for CASSGTGGRGREQFF.

This clonotype was recorded a few times. J is TRBJ2-7 and V is TRBV4-2; D is ambiguous. Germline CDR1 reads LGHNA; CDR2 reads YNFKEQ. With 4 bases removed from V and 3 bases from J, the gap between germline ends came to 19 bases. The CDR3 covers 16 residues. CDR3 residues: CASSREVGPPYYEQYF. In nucleotides, the CDR3 is TGTGCCAGCAGCCGGGAAGTCGGGCCTCCGTACTACGAGCAGTACTTC.

This clonotype has just a few counts. The chain combines TRBV18 with TRBJ1-1; D remains unclear. Germline CDR1 is KGHSH and CDR2 is LQKENI. The CDR3 contains 13 residues. Trimming removed 6 bases at V and 1 base at J, with 9 bases between. CDR3 DNA: TGTGCCAGCTCGACACATCGGAACACTGAAGCTTTCTTT. Protein product: CASSTHRNTEAFF.

CDR3 DNA: TGTGCCAGCAGTTTATGGATCAGGACAGGGGGCGAGCAGTACTTC. It translates to CASSLWIRTGGEQYF. The chain carries TRBV28 and TRBJ2-7; 10 bases line up with TRBD1. With V trimmed by 0 bases and J by 6 bases, 5 bases remained unmatched. Germline V gives CDR1 MDHEN, CDR2 SYDVKM. The CDR3 has 15 amino acids.

In its sample, this clonotype was seen a few times. The chain joins TRBV5-1 to TRBJ2-7; 7 nucleotides agree with TRBD1. With V trimmed by 4 bases and J by 0 bases, 10 bases remained unmatched. Germline V gene sequence: CDR1 SGHRS, CDR2 YFSETQ. The CDR3 spans 16 residues. The CDR3 sequence is CASSGIPGQSSYEQYF. CDR3 coding DNA: TGCGCCAGCAGCGGGATCCCGGGACAGAGCTCCTACGAGCAGTACTTC.

CDR3 sequence (DNA): TGCGCCAGCAGCTTGGTGGGGAGAGAGGCTGAAGCTTTCTTT. Its translation is CASSLVGREAEAFF. This rearrangement joins TRBV5-1 to TRBJ1-1; D is unclear. The V end lost 0 bases, the J end lost 6 bases, and 12 bases lay between the germline ends. Per the germline V gene, CDR1 is SGHRS and CDR2 is YFSETQ. The CDR3 is 14 amino acids.

This clonotype was seen at least ten times. J is TRBJ1-4 and V is TRBV20-1, with TRBD1 as a possible D gene (6 bases). The CDR3 loop spans 14 amino acids. V lost 0 bases to trimming and J lost 6 bases, with 11 bases between them. Germline CDR1 reads DFQATT; CDR2 reads SNEGSKA (reference sequence). The CDR3 here is CSARDEPGDEKLFF. CDR3 coding DNA: TGCAGTGCTAGAGATGAGCCAGGGGATGAAAAACTGTTTTTT.

The chain links TRBV20-1 to TRBJ2-5; D not resolved. In germline, CDR1 is DFQATT, CDR2 SNEGSKA (reference sequence). V was pared by 4 bases and J by 5 bases, with 11 bases between. This CDR3 has 12 residues. CDR3 loop: CSAIIMGETQYF. CDR3 nucleotides: TGCAGTGCTATAATCATGGGGGAGACCCAGTACTTC.

As regards this clonotype: A single base separates this from a much larger clone, so it may be a read error. This CDR3 fails to terminate in the conserved phenylalanine or tryptophan, so it likely reflects a read error. This chain connects TRBV5-1 to TRBJ2-2, with D possibly being TRBD1 (6 bases). Per the germline V gene, CDR1 is SGHRS and CDR2 is YFSETQ. The CDR3 spans 15 residues. V dropped 4 bases and J dropped 0 bases, with 10 bases sitting between them. DNA for the CDR3: TGCGCCAGCAGCGTCGGACAGCCGAACACCGGGGAGCTGTTTATT. It encodes CASSVGQPNTGELFI.